Below, 30 T cell receptor beta chains from the same sample are listed, as sequenced in a study of breast tumors, draining lymph nodes, adjacent tissues. TCRdb independently ran MiXCR on the multiplex PCR reads; one entry per CDR3 protein. Of around 250,000 distinct CDR3 sequences detected, approximately 36% appear once; the ten largest clones hold approximately 3.6%. Breast cancer patients provided tissue from their axillary draining lymph nodes. Material for sequencing was axillary lymph node tissue. The receptor set was obtained from a female donor with breast cancer. Some clones in this sample may be carry-over from other donors' samples.

Ten or more counts support this clonotype. DNA for the CDR3: TGTGCCAGCAGCGTAAACAGGGGGAGAGAGACCCAGTACTTC. This translates into CASSVNRGRETQYF. The rearrangement joins TRBV9 to TRBJ2-5, with 8 positions matching TRBD1. After removal of 1 base from V and 4 bases from J, the junction contained 3 bases not matched to a gene. Germline-derived CDR1 and CDR2 are SGDLS and YYNGEE. The CDR3 consists of 14 residues. Drawing the rest from reference TRBV9 and TRBJ2-5, the complete variable domain is DSGVTQTPKHLITATGQRVTLRCSPRSGDLSVYWYQQSLDQGLQFLIQYYNGEERAKGNILERFSAQQFPDLHSELNLSSLELGDSALYFCASSVNRGRETQYFGPGTRLLVL.

This clonotype was counted many times. In nucleotides, the CDR3 is TGTGCCACCAGTGATTGGACTAGCAATGAGCAGTTCTTC. This encodes CATSDWTSNEQFF. This chain joins TRBV24-1 and TRBJ2-1; 7 bases fit TRBD2. V was clipped by 2 bases and J by 6 bases; unmatched bases: 0. Germline CDR1 is KGHDR and CDR2 is SFDVKD. The CDR3 loop spans 13 amino acids.

This clonotype was detected only once. This chain links TRBV19 with TRBJ2-5, with TRBD2 matching 14 bases. The CDR3 contains 15 residues. The V gene end was trimmed by 3 bases and the J gene end by 4 bases; junction bases not matched to a gene: 1. Germline CDR1 and CDR2: LNHDA and SQIVND (reference sequence). DNA for the CDR3: TGTGCCAGTAGTATGGGGACTAGCGGGAGAGAGACCCAGTACTTC. Translated: CASSMGTSGRETQYF.

The rearrangement joins TRBV13 to TRBJ1-4; D gene unclear. The CDR3 length is 16 residues. Per the germline V gene, CDR1 is PRHDT and CDR2 is FYEKMQ (reference sequence). The ends were cut back, 0 bases at V and 10 bases at J, with 18 bases in the middle. The CDR3 bases are TGTGCCAGCAGCTTAGGGGGAGGCAGGACCGGAGGAAAACTGTTTTTT. This sequence encodes CASSLGGGRTGGKLFF.

This clonotype was seen at least ten times. The CDR3 sequence is CASSLSPETQYF. The CDR3 DNA reads as TGTGCCAGCAGCTTGTCCCCAGAGACCCAGTACTTC. The chain employs TRBV5-8 and TRBJ2-5; D unresolved. This CDR3 is 12 amino acids long. CDR1 is SGHTS, CDR2 YDEGEE, per germline. The V and J ends lost 1 base and 4 bases respectively, with 5 bases between them.

The chain joins TRBV14 to TRBJ2-1; 11 bases align to TRBD2. The CDR3 loop spans 15 amino acids. Germline V CDR1 and CDR2: SGHDN, FVKESK. The CDR3 sequence is CALAPSGGYYNEQFF. The CDR3 DNA reads TGTGCTCTAGCCCCTAGCGGGGGGTACTACAATGAGCAGTTCTTC.

V gene TRBV29-1 combines with J gene TRBJ2-3, with TRBD2 matching 11 bases. V gave up 2 bases and J gave up 8 bases; unmatched junction bases: 9. The germline CDR1 and CDR2 sequences are SQVTM and ANQGSEA. The CDR3 totals 15 residues. The CDR3 loop is CSVESGTSGSSTQYF. The DNA of the CDR3 is TGCAGCGTTGAATCGGGAACTAGCGGGAGTAGTACGCAGTATTTT.

This clonotype was seen once. V is TRBV7-9 and J is TRBJ2-2; 7 bases are a match to TRBD1. The V gene's germline CDR1 is SEHNR and CDR2 FQNEAQ (reference sequence). Losses at the gene ends were 2 bases for V and 6 bases for J; bases not matched to a gene: 6. CDR3 length: 15 residues. The CDR3 DNA reads as TGTGCCAGCAGCTTACCCCGACAGGGAGCCGGGGAGCTGTTTTTT. Amino acids: CASSLPRQGAGELFF.

At least ten counts were recorded for this clonotype. The chain carries TRBV7-9 and TRBJ2-3; D gene ambiguous. The CDR3 totals 17 residues. V shed 1 base and J shed 2 bases, with 16 bases lying between them. The germline gives CDR1 SEHNR, CDR2 FQNEAQ (reference sequence). CDR3 in DNA: TGTGCCAGCAGCTTAGAGGGTCAGGACGGACCCACAGATACGCAGTATTTT. This gives the protein CASSLEGQDGPTDTQYF.

This clonotype came up many times. The chain has TRBV30 and TRBJ2-2, with D perhaps TRBD1 or TRBD2 (6 bases each). Per the germline V gene, CDR1 is GTSNPN and CDR2 is SVGIG (reference sequence). The CDR3 is made up of 15 amino acids. Deletions cut 0 bases from V and 7 bases from J, with 15 bases between. CDR3 in DNA: TGTGCCTGGAGTGTACTACAGGGAGGTGGCGGGGAGCTGTTTTTT. Amino acid sequence: CAWSVLQGGGGELFF.

Ten or more counts support this clonotype. The chain employs TRBV6-5 and TRBJ2-5; TRBD1 might be the D (5 bases). The CDR3 is 15 amino acids. The V end was cut by 6 bases, the J end by 5 bases, with 19 bases between. The germline V gene encodes CDR1 MNHEY and CDR2 SVGAGI. In DNA, the CDR3 is TGTGCCAGCAGCCCCTACCTCGACAGCGAGGAGACCCAGTACTTC. Its translation is CASSPYLDSEETQYF.

The rearrangement links TRBV19 to TRBJ2-7; unclear D gene. The germline V and J ends were trimmed by 9 bases and 2 bases, with 17 bases remaining between them. The CDR3 runs 14 residues. Germline CDR1 reads LNHDA; CDR2 reads SQIVND (reference sequence). CDR3: CASSDQSRPYEQYF. CDR3 DNA sequence: TGTGCCAGCAGCGACCAAAGCCGGCCCTACGAGCAGTACTTC.

V usage is TRBV2 and J usage is TRBJ1-2; TRBD1 matches at 7 bases. The CDR3 runs to 14 residues. From germline, CDR1 is SNHLY and CDR2 FYNNEI. V shed 7 bases, J shed 9 bases, and the junction held 14 bases outside the gene matches. For the CDR3, the DNA is TGTGCCAGCATAGTAGGTCCAGGCAGGGGGAGCTACACCTTC. Encoded protein: CASIVGPGRGSYTF.

This rearrangement joins TRBV3-1 to TRBJ2-7, with D uncertain. There are 13 residues in the CDR3. V lost 1 base, J lost 6 bases, and 10 bases lay in between. CDR1 is LGHDT and CDR2 is YNNKEL in the germline V gene (reference sequence). The chain's CDR3 is CASSQVQRSEQYF. For the CDR3, the DNA is TGTGCCAGCAGCCAAGTCCAGCGAAGCGAGCAGTACTTC.

The chain has TRBV7-6 and TRBJ2-3, with 8 bases fitting TRBD2. Germline assignment: CDR1 SGHVS and CDR2 FNYEAQ. After removal of 5 bases from V and 3 bases from J, the junction contained 13 bases not matched to a gene. CDR3 size: 17 residues. DNA of the CDR3: TGTGCCAGCAGCCCGTCGGTTAGCGGGGTAGGAACAGATACGCAGTATTTT. This translates into CASSPSVSGVGTDTQYF.

Turning to this clonotype: This may come from a read error, since a much larger clone is one base off. This chain links TRBV3-1 with TRBJ1-2; D gene ambiguous. CDR1 LGHDT and CDR2 YNNKEL come from the germline V gene (reference sequence). There are 14 residues in the CDR3. CDR3 bases: TGTGCCAGCGGCCAAACCGGGATCTACTATGGCTACACCTTC. Protein product: CASGQTGIYYGYTF. The full variable domain, rest sourced from reference TRBV3-1 and TRBJ1-2, is DTAVSQTPKYLVTQMGNDKSIKCEQNLGHDTMYWYKQDSKKFLKIMFSYNNKELIINETVPNRFSPKSPDKAHLNLHINSLELGDSAVYFCASGQTGIYYGYTFGSGTRLTVV.

This clonotype appeared a few times. The V gene is TRBV5-4, the J gene TRBJ2-2; tentatively, D is TRBD1 (5 bases). Germline-derived CDR1 and CDR2 are SGHNT and YYREEE (reference sequence). The CDR3 sequence is 15 residues long. Between the trimmed V and J ends, which lost 2 bases and 0 bases, there was a span of 8 bases. The CDR3 nucleotides read TGTGCCAGCAGCTTCAGGGTTACGAACACCGGGGAGCTGTTTTTT. It specifies CASSFRVTNTGELFF.

As regards this clonotype: A read error may be the cause here, since a much bigger clone is one base away. The rearrangement uses TRBV6-1 and TRBJ1-2; TRBD1 matches at 10 bases. The V and J ends lost 10 bases and 6 bases, in that order; junction bases with no gene match: 8. This CDR3 has 13 residues. CDR1 and CDR2 from the germline V gene are MNHNS and SASEGT. The DNA of the CDR3 is TGTGCCATTTTACGACAGGGGGCGAATGGCTACACCTTC. Protein: CAILRQGANGYTF.

This clonotype was observed at least ten times. The chain couples TRBV5-6 to TRBJ2-5; tentatively, D is TRBD1 (6 bases). Germline loops: CDR1 SGHDT, CDR2 YYEEEE. V lost 1 base, J lost 5 bases, and 12 bases lay in between. The CDR3 consists of 14 residues. The DNA for the CDR3 is TGTGCCAGCAGCTTGATGGGGGCGATGGAGACCCAGTACTTC. Translated: CASSLMGAMETQYF.

V gene TRBV24-1 combines with J gene TRBJ2-6, with D possibly being TRBD1 or TRBD2 (5 bases each). V lost 0 bases, J lost 5 bases, and 10 bases lay in between. This CDR3 region has 16 residues. CDR1 and CDR2 (germline): KGHDR, SFDVKD. Written as DNA, the CDR3 is TGTGCCACCAGTGATTTGAGGGACCCTAGGGCCAACGTCCTGACTTTC. Amino acids: CATSDLRDPRANVLTF.

At least ten counts were recorded for this clonotype. The rearrangement joins TRBV5-1 to TRBJ2-7; 12 bases fit TRBD2. From germline, CDR1 is SGHRS and CDR2 YFSETQ. The J segment lost 7 bases and the V segment lost 4 bases, leaving 12 bases of the junction unmatched. The CDR3 length is 16 residues. CDR3 amino acids: CASSIQLRLAGEEQYF. The CDR3 DNA sequence: TGCGCCAGCAGCATCCAGTTAAGACTAGCGGGAGAAGAGCAGTACTTC.

At least ten counts were recorded for this clonotype. The rearrangement links TRBV11-2 to TRBJ1-4, with D hard to call. The CDR3 totals 14 residues. Looked up from germline, CDR1 is SGHAT and CDR2 is FQNNGV. V was pared by 6 bases and J by 0 bases, with 8 bases between. The CDR3 nucleotides read TGTGCCAGCAGTTGGCCCTCAACTAATGAAAAACTGTTTTTT. This gives the protein CASSWPSTNEKLFF.

At least ten counts were recorded for this clonotype. The chain employs TRBV5-1 and TRBJ2-3, with no clear D. Germline loops: CDR1 SGHRS, CDR2 YFSETQ. Trimming stripped 0 bases from V and 5 bases from J, with 4 bases between. The CDR3 runs 12 residues. This chain's CDR3 is CASSLAVDTQYF. CDR3 bases: TGCGCCAGCAGCTTGGCGGTAGATACGCAGTATTTT. Drawing the rest from reference TRBV5-1 and TRBJ2-3, the complete variable domain is KAGVTQTPRYLIKTRGQQVTLSCSPISGHRSVSWYQQTPGQGLQFLFEYFSETQRNKGNFPGRFSGRQFSNSRSEMNVSTLELGDSALYLCASSLAVDTQYFGPGTRLTVL.

This clonotype occurred many times. The chain carries TRBV4-2 and TRBJ1-2; 7 nucleotides match TRBD1. Germline V gene sequence: CDR1 LGHNA, CDR2 YNFKEQ. Losses at the gene ends were 0 bases for V and 4 bases for J; bases not matched to a gene: 8. CDR3 size: 16 residues. CDR3 region: CASSQERRPGGYGYTF. The DNA for the CDR3 is TGTGCCAGCAGCCAAGAACGTCGCCCAGGGGGCTATGGCTACACCTTC.

CDR3: CASSYGVGVTGELFF. The CDR3 DNA is TGTGCCAGCAGTTACGGGGTGGGGGTCACCGGGGAGCTGTTTTTT. The chain uses TRBV6-5 and TRBJ2-2; D is perhaps TRBD1 or TRBD2 (5 bases each). This CDR3 spans 15 amino acids. Germline V lookup: CDR1 MNHEY, CDR2 SVGAGI. Trimming left V 2 bases short and J 4 bases short, with 11 bases between.

This clonotype was seen at least ten times. CDR3 sequence (DNA): TGCAGTGCCCGAAAGCCAAAAGAGACCCAGTACTTC. Its translation: CSARKPKETQYF. The gene calls are TRBV20-1 and TRBJ2-5; D ambiguous. V was shortened by 6 bases and J by 3 bases, with 11 bases between the two germline ends. Germline-derived CDR1 and CDR2 are DFQATT and SNEGSKA (reference sequence). The CDR3 runs to 12 residues.

Many counts were recorded for this clonotype. The CDR3 here is CASSVGAGGYEQYF. The CDR3 DNA is TGTGCCAGCAGCGTAGGGGCAGGGGGATACGAGCAGTACTTC. V usage is TRBV9 and J usage is TRBJ2-7; 7 bases align to TRBD1. J was trimmed by 4 bases and V by 0 bases; bases with no gene match: 4. CDR3 size: 14 residues. Germline lookup yields CDR1 SGDLS and CDR2 YYNGEE.

This clonotype was counted between two and nine times. One end of the junction fails to match germline, which may point to a read error. The chain links TRBV6-5 to TRBJ2-7; D may match TRBD1 or TRBD2 (6 bases each). CDR3 length: 15 amino acids. Germline-derived CDR1 and CDR2 are MNHEY and SVGAGI. This CDR3 is CASSHSRWGAGEQYF. CDR3 in DNA: TGTGCCAGCAGTCACTCTAGGTGGGGGGCTGGTGAGCAGTACTTC.

This clonotype has ten or more counts. CDR3 protein: CASSFLQGREQYF. The CDR3 coding sequence is TGTGCCAGCAGTTTCCTACAGGGACGCGAGCAGTACTTC. V and J are TRBV12-3 or TRBV12-4 and TRBJ2-7; TRBD1 might be the D (6 bases). Trimming stripped 3 bases from V and 6 bases from J, with 12 bases between. The CDR3 sequence is 13 residues long.

This clonotype appeared many times. The rearrangement joins TRBV6-1 to TRBJ1-2, with TRBD1 matching 10 bases. Germline trimming cut 8 bases from V and 5 bases from J; bases unmatched to any gene: 5. The CDR3 length is 13 residues. Germline loops: CDR1 MNHNS, CDR2 SASEGT. The CDR3 coding sequence is TGTGCCAGCCGCGGACAGGGGGTATATGGCTACACCTTC. Residues: CASRGQGVYGYTF.